A single sample gave rise to the 14 T cell receptor beta chains below, sequenced in a study of human CD8 memory T cell subsets. A UMI-labeled 5' RACE approach was the method that produced the TCR beta libraries. From the 5' RACE reads, TCRdb lists one entry per CDR3 protein and no DNA. Found here are under 6,000 distinct CDR3 sequences; the top ten clones hold around 25%. Sequencing was done on a sample of CD8+ T cells from PBMCs. The receptors here all came from a human donor in good health.

This chain's CDR3 is CASSQEYGSGSGELFF. V and J are TRBV4-3 and TRBJ2-2. This CDR3 is built from 16 residues. Germline V gene sequence: CDR1 LGHNA, CDR2 YSLEER.

V is TRBV25-1 and J is TRBJ1-1. This CDR3 comprises 12 residues. CDR1 is MGHDK and CDR2 is SYGVNS in the germline V gene. CDR3 sequence: CASSEGNTEAFF.

The J gene is TRBJ2-7, the V gene TRBV6-2 or TRBV6-3; TCRdb's D gene call, TRBD2, goes unchecked for lack of DNA. The CDR3 has 17 residues. Per the germline V gene, CDR1 is MNHEY and CDR2 is SVGEGT. The CDR3 spells CASSYSILAGTSYEQYF.

This clonotype is labeled large based on frequency. This chain joins TRBV29-1 and TRBJ2-5; TCRdb's D call, TRBD1, is unchecked because there is no DNA. CDR1 and CDR2 from the germline V gene are SQVTM and ANQGSEA. The CDR3 has 17 amino acids. The CDR3 reads CSVEAGGSLLYQETQYF.

The V call is TRBV6-2 or TRBV6-3, the J call TRBJ2-7; TCRdb returns TRBD2, unconfirmable since there is no DNA. The CDR3 has 14 amino acids. Germline loops: CDR1 MNHEY, CDR2 SVGEGT. CDR3 protein: CASSQAGEFYEQYF.

The chain links TRBV6-4 to TRBJ2-1; TCRdb selects TRBD1, and the lack of DNA leaves this call unchecked. The CDR3 is made up of 15 amino acids. CDR1 and CDR2 (germline): MRHNA, SNTAGT. CDR3 sequence: CASSDSGRGSDEQFF.

The genes are TRBV6-4 and TRBJ2-3; as DNA is missing, the TRBD1 call by TCRdb cannot be tested. This CDR3 has 14 amino acids. In germline, CDR1 is MRHNA, CDR2 SNTAGT. The CDR3 is CASSSGGATDTQYF.

This clonotype is medium-sized (0.01 to 0.1%) by frequency. V usage is TRBV6-6 and J usage is TRBJ1-5; the D gene TCRdb calls, TRBD1, cannot be checked with no DNA. The CDR3 is made up of 14 amino acids. From germline, CDR1 is MNHNY and CDR2 SVGAGI (reference sequence). The CDR3 sequence: CASSPRQGVQPQHF.

In terms of frequency, this clonotype is medium-sized. The CDR3 here is CASSEAAGGTDTQYF. The gene calls are TRBV6-4 and TRBJ2-3; with no DNA, the TCRdb D assignment of TRBD1 cannot be verified. Looked up from germline, CDR1 is MRHNA and CDR2 is SNTAGT. CDR3 length: 15 amino acids.

The J gene is TRBJ2-2, the V gene TRBV28. CDR3 length: 15 residues. CDR1 is MDHEN, CDR2 SYDVKM, per germline. The CDR3 here is CASSLPERNTGELFF.

This chain joins TRBV6-2 or TRBV6-3 and TRBJ2-1; without DNA, the TCRdb call of TRBD1 cannot be checked. Germline-derived CDR1 and CDR2 are MNHEY and SVGEGT. This CDR3 is built from 14 residues. The CDR3 loop is CASGGQSSYNEQFF.

The chain carries TRBV24-1 and TRBJ2-5; TCRdb proposes TRBD2, but this gene call is untestable without DNA. The CDR3 is made up of 13 amino acids. Germline V gives CDR1 KGHDR, CDR2 SFDVKD. The CDR3 region is CATSASGGETQYF.

Considering frequency, this clonotype is medium-sized. V usage is TRBV15 and J usage is TRBJ1-2; TCRdb reports TRBD1, a call that lacks DNA to check it against. CDR1 and CDR2 (germline): LNHNV, YYDKDF (reference sequence). The CDR3 has 18 residues. The chain's CDR3 is CATNSPRDSEKKIYGYTF.

V and J are TRBV20-1 and TRBJ2-7; the D call of TRBD1 rests on TCRdb alone, since no DNA is present to check it. There are 14 residues in the CDR3. Germline V lookup: CDR1 DFQATT, CDR2 SNEGSKA (reference sequence). CDR3: CSAYGGQSSYEQYF.